The 9 T cell receptor beta chains presented below share a single source sample, sequenced in a study of CD8+CD57+ T cells in acquired aplastic anemia. Patients included in sequencing had previously demonstrated CD8+CD57+ cell expansion by flow cytometry. The template used for profiling TCR beta VDJ and CDR3 was genomic DNA. TCRdb reprocessed the reads with MiXCR, giving one entry per CDR3 protein. The sample records about 250,000 distinct CDR3 sequences, around 43% being singletons. Sequences were obtained from sorted CD4+, CD8+, or CD8+CD57+ T cells (not recorded which) from PBMCs. These receptors all come from a human donor with aplastic anemia.

This clonotype has a single count. The V gene is TRBV9, the J gene TRBJ2-7, with D tentatively TRBD2 (5 bases). This CDR3 region has 10 residues. V was pared by 3 bases and J by 12 bases, with 10 bases between. CDR1 is SGDLS and CDR2 is YYNGEE in the germline V gene. The CDR3: CASSDTRRYF. The CDR3 nucleotides are TGTGCCAGCAGCGATACTAGACGGTACTTC.

The V and J genes are TRBV19 and TRBJ1-1; 7 bases are a match to TRBD1. The CDR3 extends over 13 amino acids. Germline V gene data show CDR1 as LNHDA and CDR2 as SQIVND (reference sequence). V lost 11 bases, J lost 3 bases, and 9 bases stayed unmatched. CDR3 region: CAAWDREDTEAFF. The CDR3, as DNA: TGTGCCGCCTGGGACAGAGAGGACACTGAAGCTTTCTTT.

The chain couples TRBV11-2 to TRBJ1-2; 7 bases are shared with TRBD1. V gave up 5 bases and J gave up 0 bases; unmatched junction bases: 9. The CDR3 has 16 amino acids. Per germline, CDR1 SGHAT and CDR2 FQNNGV. Here the CDR3 DNA reads TGTGCCAGCAGCGCGGACAGGACTCTAGCTAACTATGGCTACACCTTC. Encoded protein: CASSADRTLANYGYTF.

In this sample, this clonotype turned up many times. The J gene is TRBJ2-7, the V gene TRBV20-1; D perhaps matches TRBD2 (5 bases). There are 14 residues in the CDR3. Trimming removed 3 bases from V and 0 bases from J, with 12 bases in between. The V gene's germline CDR1 is DFQATT and CDR2 SNEGSKA (reference sequence). The CDR3 sequence: CSARPRASSYEQYF. CDR3 in DNA: TGCAGTGCTAGGCCGCGGGCCTCCTCCTACGAGCAGTACTTC.

V is TRBV7-9 and J is TRBJ1-1; D not certain. The CDR3 spans 15 residues. CDR1 and CDR2 from the germline V gene are SEHNR and FQNEAQ (reference sequence). V was trimmed by 0 bases and J by 3 bases, leaving 11 bases between them. This CDR3 is CASSLAVYGDTEAFF. The CDR3 coding sequence is TGTGCCAGCAGCTTAGCAGTATATGGCGACACTGAAGCTTTCTTT.

For the CDR3, the DNA is TGCAGTGCTGCCGACGGTAACTATGGCTACACCTTC. Amino acids: CSAADGNYGYTF. This sequence joins TRBV20-1 and TRBJ1-2; D uncertain. The CDR3 totals 12 residues. V lost 5 bases, J lost 1 base, and 8 bases lay in between. Germline CDR1 reads DFQATT; CDR2 reads SNEGSKA (reference sequence).

The gene calls are TRBV10-2 and TRBJ2-7; D gene ambiguous. The V and J ends lost 0 bases and 2 bases respectively, with 8 bases between them. CDR1 and CDR2 (germline): WSHSY, SAAADI. This CDR3 has 14 amino acids. The CDR3 loop reads CASSESDGTYEQYF. The CDR3 DNA sequence: TGCGCCAGCAGTGAGTCTGACGGTACCTACGAGCAGTACTTC.

On this clonotype: A much larger clone is a single base away; this may be a read error. The V and J genes are TRBV7-9 and TRBJ2-1; TRBD1 aligns across 7 bases. The CDR3 is 15 amino acids. Germline V gene data show CDR1 as SEHNR and CDR2 as FQNEAQ (reference sequence). The CDR3 here is CASSEPGQSYNEQLF. CDR3 bases: TGTGCCAGCAGCGAACCGGGACAGTCCTACAATGAGCAGCTCTTC.

This clonotype has a count of ten or more. The CDR3: CASSIETGSDNSPLHF. The DNA for the CDR3 is TGTGCCAGCAGTATCGAGACAGGGTCGGATAATTCACCCCTCCACTTT. This chain links TRBV28 with TRBJ1-6; TRBD1 aligns across 7 bases. CDR1 and CDR2 (germline): MDHEN, SYDVKM. V was pared by 5 bases and J by 5 bases, with 9 bases of the junction left unmatched. CDR3 length: 16 amino acids.